The 11 T cell receptor beta chains listed next were all sequenced from one sample in a study of CD8 T cells in Susac syndrome. The RNA, roughly 0.5 to 1 ug, was put through reverse transcription using random hexamers. One entry per CDR3 protein results from TCRdb running MiXCR on the immunoSEQ multiplex PCR reads. This table has fewer than 140,000 distinct CDR3 sequences, approximately 94% appearing once. Sequenced input: CD8+ T cells from PBMCs. All receptors come from a human donor with Susac syndrome.

The sample holds a few counts of this clonotype. The chain carries TRBV2 and TRBJ2-1; no firm D call. Germline V lookup: CDR1 SNHLY, CDR2 FYNNEI. CDR3 length: 12 amino acids. Trimming left V 6 bases short and J 2 bases short, with 5 bases between. CDR3 sequence reads: CASRGTYNEQFF. Here the CDR3 DNA reads TGTGCCAGCAGGGGCACCTACAATGAGCAGTTCTTC.

The rearrangement links TRBV6-5 to TRBJ1-2; D gene ambiguous. The V gene lost 3 bases and the J gene lost 3 bases, with 8 bases spanning the gap. Germline lookup yields CDR1 MNHEY and CDR2 SVGAGI. The CDR3 covers 13 residues. The CDR3 is CASSYTNHYGYTF. CDR3 coding DNA: TGTGCCAGCAGTTATACGAATCACTATGGCTACACCTTC.

This chain joins TRBV9 and TRBJ1-6; the D is unclear. The CDR3 loop spans 14 amino acids. The V gene's germline CDR1 is SGDLS and CDR2 YYNGEE. V was shortened by 3 bases and J by 9 bases, with 13 bases between the two germline ends. CDR3 protein: CASSERNPGSPLHF. The CDR3 DNA reads TGTGCCAGCAGCGAACGAAACCCAGGTTCACCCCTCCACTTT.

The rearrangement links TRBV12-3 or TRBV12-4 to TRBJ2-3; D gene uncertain. Trimming took off 7 bases at V and 0 bases at J, with 14 bases between the two ends. This CDR3 region has 15 residues. CDR3 coding DNA: TGTGCCAGCACTGACGAGACATCTAGCACAGATACGCAGTATTTT. Translated: CASTDETSSTDTQYF.

This clonotype was seen more than once but under ten times. The V gene is TRBV20-1, the J gene TRBJ2-1; D perhaps matches TRBD1 (6 bases). CDR3 length: 14 residues. Trimming stripped 0 bases from V and 2 bases from J, with 8 bases between. Germline V gene sequence: CDR1 DFQATT, CDR2 SNEGSKA (reference sequence). The CDR3 loop is CSARDRTAYNEQFF. The CDR3 nucleotides are TGCAGTGCTAGAGATCGGACAGCCTACAATGAGCAGTTCTTC.

The V call is TRBV7-2, the J call TRBJ2-7; 9 positions agree with TRBD2. CDR3 size: 15 residues. CDR1 is SGHTA, CDR2 FQGNSA, per germline. V shed 5 bases, J shed 2 bases, and the junction held 7 bases outside the gene matches. CDR3 sequence reads: CASSILAGLPYEQYF. The CDR3 bases are TGTGCCAGCAGCATACTAGCGGGTCTCCCCTACGAGCAGTACTTC.

The J gene is TRBJ2-7, the V gene TRBV15; D gene ambiguous. Germline V CDR1 and CDR2: LNHNV, YYDKDF (reference sequence). V lost 2 bases and J 4 bases, leaving 6 bases between the germline ends. CDR3 length equals 12 residues. CDR3 amino acids: CATSRLGYEQYF. The CDR3 DNA is TGTGCCACCAGCAGACTCGGTTACGAGCAGTACTTC.

The gene calls are TRBV15 and TRBJ1-1; D unresolved. The CDR3 consists of 12 residues. Trimming shortened V by 3 bases and J by 0 bases, and 2 bases separated the two germline ends. CDR1 LNHNV and CDR2 YYDKDF come from the germline V gene (reference sequence). CDR3 sequence (DNA): TGTGCCACCAGCAGTATGAACACTGAAGCTTTCTTT. It is translated as CATSSMNTEAFF.

The chain uses TRBV15 and TRBJ2-4; maybe TRBD1 (6 bases). V was trimmed by 8 bases and J by 6 bases, leaving 14 bases between them. The length of the CDR3 is 13 residues. Germline CDR1 is LNHNV and CDR2 is YYDKDF (reference sequence). The CDR3 sequence: CATGGSWGNIQYF. The DNA of the CDR3 is TGTGCCACCGGGGGCAGTTGGGGAAACATTCAGTACTTC.

V usage is TRBV7-9 and J usage is TRBJ2-2; weak D call: TRBD2 (7 bases). This CDR3 is 15 amino acids long. The V and J ends lost 3 bases and 3 bases respectively, with 11 bases between them. Germline assignment: CDR1 SEHNR and CDR2 FQNEAQ (reference sequence). In nucleotides, the CDR3 is TGTGCCAGCAGCTTTGGGGGGGCCTACACCGGGGAGCTGTTTTTT. Amino acids: CASSFGGAYTGELFF. The full variable domain, its missing parts supplied by reference TRBV7-9 and TRBJ2-2, is DTGVSQNPRHKITKRGQNVTFRCDPISEHNRLYWYRQTLGQGPEFLTYFQNEAQLEKSRLLSDRFSAERPKGSFSTLEIQRTEQGDSAMYLCASSFGGAYTGELFFGEGSRLTVL.

V and J are TRBV12-3 or TRBV12-4 and TRBJ2-1; either TRBD1 or TRBD2 may fit D (5 bases each). This CDR3 region has 13 residues. The germline V and J ends were trimmed by 2 bases and 5 bases, with 7 bases remaining between them. The CDR3 coding sequence is TGTGCCAGCAGTTTATTGGGGGACAATGAGCAGTTCTTC. Translating it yields CASSLLGDNEQFF.